Shown below are 31 T cell receptor beta chains from a single sample sequenced in a study of identical twins. TCRdb re-called the 5' RACE reads with MiXCR, one entry per CDR3 protein. The repertoire has approximately 690,000 distinct CDR3 sequences, approximately 6.1% of them found once; the top ten carry roughly 1.8%. The sample taken for sequencing was naive T cells sorted from blood. Receptors originate from a man between 18 and 29 years old in good health.

This clonotype was counted ten times or more. This sequence joins TRBV4-2 and TRBJ2-1; 12 bases agree with TRBD2. The CDR3 is 17 amino acids. Germline CDR1 reads LGHNA; CDR2 reads YNFKEQ. V lost 0 bases to trimming and J lost 8 bases; unmatched junction nucleotides: 8. CDR3 nucleotide sequence: TGTGCCAGCAGCCAAGAAATACTAGCGGGAGGTCTGGATGAGCAGTTCTTC. This encodes CASSQEILAGGLDEQFF.

This clonotype was picked up many times. This rearrangement joins TRBV4-2 to TRBJ2-7; perhaps D is TRBD1 or TRBD2 (5 bases each). Trimming left V 4 bases short and J 3 bases short, with 31 bases between. CDR3 length: 20 residues. Germline loops: CDR1 LGHNA, CDR2 YNFKEQ. CDR3 sequence reads: CASSPDPPGRVTGPVYEQYF. Written as DNA, the CDR3 is TGTGCCAGCAGCCCCGACCCCCCGGGAAGGGTAACGGGACCCGTCTACGAGCAGTACTTC.

This clonotype has at least ten counts. The chain combines TRBV10-2 with TRBJ2-1; 13 bases map to TRBD2. Germline assignment: CDR1 WSHSY and CDR2 SAAADI. The CDR3 is made up of 15 amino acids. V shed 10 bases and J 8 bases; nucleotides not matched to a gene: 11. The CDR3 here is CATHSTSGRAYEQFF. For the CDR3, the DNA is TGCGCCACCCACAGTACTAGCGGGAGGGCCTATGAGCAGTTCTTC.

The chain joins TRBV24-1 to TRBJ2-1, with 8 bases that match TRBD2. V lost 5 bases to trimming and J lost 7 bases; unmatched junction nucleotides: 6. CDR1 and CDR2 from the germline V gene are KGHDR and SFDVKD. CDR3 length equals 14 residues. Here the CDR3 reads CATSAGGPFNEQFF. CDR3 bases: TGTGCCACCAGTGCGGGAGGGCCCTTTAATGAGCAGTTCTTC.

V usage is TRBV7-9 and J usage is TRBJ2-3; 9 bases agree with TRBD2. V gave up 3 bases and J gave up 0 bases; unmatched junction bases: 4. The length of the CDR3 is 16 residues. Germline V gene data show CDR1 as SEHNR and CDR2 as FQNEAQ (reference sequence). The CDR3, as DNA: TGTGCCAGCAGCTTCGGACTAGCGCAGAGCACAGATACGCAGTATTTT. Encoded protein: CASSFGLAQSTDTQYF.

This clonotype was picked up a small number of times. The chain has TRBV7-9 and TRBJ2-1; the D is unclear. V was cut by 10 bases and J by 0 bases, with 13 bases left in between. CDR3 length: 14 amino acids. Germline CDR1 reads SEHNR; CDR2 reads FQNEAQ (reference sequence). CDR3 DNA: TGTGCCATCCGTTCGGTCCTCTCCTACAATGAGCAGTTCTTC. This codes for CAIRSVLSYNEQFF.

The chain combines TRBV20-1 with TRBJ2-1; 13 bases line up with TRBD2. The germline V gene has CDR1 DFQATT and CDR2 SNEGSKA (reference sequence). This CDR3 contains 20 residues. The ends lost 0 bases at V and 0 bases at J; junction bases unmatched: 11. This chain's CDR3 is CSARDRWVGLAGSSYNEQFF. In DNA, the CDR3 is TGCAGTGCTAGAGATCGATGGGTGGGACTAGCGGGATCCTCCTACAATGAGCAGTTCTTC.

The chain joins TRBV27 to TRBJ1-3; no reliable D call. This CDR3 region has 14 residues. V lost 5 bases to trimming and J lost 0 bases, with 8 bases between them. Germline assignment: CDR1 MNHEY and CDR2 SMNVEV (reference sequence). CDR3 DNA sequence: TGTGCCAGCAGTGATTGGGGCTCTGGAAACACCATATATTTT. Translation gives CASSDWGSGNTIYF.

This clonotype was recorded at least ten times. The chain recombines TRBV4-3 with TRBJ2-1; 14 bases fit TRBD2. CDR3 length: 17 residues. The V gene end was trimmed by 4 bases and the J gene end by 8 bases; junction bases not matched to a gene: 10. The V gene's germline CDR1 is LGHNA and CDR2 YSLEER. The CDR3 coding sequence is TGCGCCAGCAGCCCCAACATGGGGACTAGCGGGGGAGATGAGCAGTTCTTC. Translated: CASSPNMGTSGGDEQFF.

This chain links TRBV6-6 with TRBJ2-7; D possibly corresponds to TRBD2 (6 bases). The V gene's germline CDR1 is MNHNY and CDR2 SVGAGI (reference sequence). The CDR3 is made up of 13 amino acids. The V end lost 5 bases, the J end lost 5 bases, and 13 bases lay between the germline ends. CDR3 residues: CASSLGGRNEQYV. As DNA, the CDR3 is TGTGCCAGCAGTCTCGGAGGGCGGAACGAGCAGTACGTC.

This clonotype was seen repeatedly, ten times or more. The chain carries TRBV29-1 and TRBJ2-5; D possibly corresponds to TRBD2 (6 bases). There are 11 residues in the CDR3. Trimming stripped 3 bases from V and 5 bases from J, with 7 bases between. Per the germline V gene, CDR1 is SQVTM and CDR2 is ANQGSEA. The CDR3 DNA follows: TGCAGCGTTGATGGGGGGGAGACCCAGTACTTC. Translating it yields CSVDGGETQYF. The whole variable domain, filled in from reference TRBV29-1 and TRBJ2-5, reads SAVISQKPSRDICQRGTSLTIQCQVDSQVTMMFWYRQQPGQSLTLIATANQGSEATYESGFVIDKFPISRPNLTFSTLTVSNMSPEDSSIYLCSVDGGETQYFGPGTRLLVL.

This clonotype has ten or more counts. The chain is built from TRBV5-1 and TRBJ2-7; TRBD2 matches at 13 bases. Trimming at V came to 0 bases and at J to 0 bases, leaving 12 bases not matched to a gene. The CDR3 contains 20 residues. Germline CDR1 reads SGHRS; CDR2 reads YFSETQ. The CDR3 is CASSLGPGQGTSGTSYEQYF. Here the CDR3 DNA reads TGCGCCAGCAGCTTGGGTCCGGGACAGGGGACTAGCGGGACCTCCTACGAGCAGTACTTC.

The chain uses TRBV20-1 and TRBJ2-5; tentative D call: TRBD2 (6 bases). In germline, CDR1 is DFQATT, CDR2 SNEGSKA (reference sequence). The CDR3 covers 12 residues. V dropped 7 bases and J dropped 4 bases, with 13 bases sitting between them. The CDR3 DNA reads as TGCAGTGTGAGGGAGGTTGGAGAGACCCAGTACTTC. Its translation: CSVREVGETQYF.

Many counts were recorded for this clonotype. The chain has TRBV29-1 and TRBJ2-3; no clear D gene. CDR1 is SQVTM and CDR2 is ANQGSEA in the germline V gene. Trimming cost V 1 base and J 0 bases, with 14 bases left between them. This CDR3 is 16 amino acids long. In DNA, the CDR3 is TGCAGCGTTGAAGGTGGGCAGGCTTCGAGCACAGATACGCAGTATTTT. Protein product: CSVEGGQASSTDTQYF.

This clonotype has more than one count but fewer than ten. In nucleotides, the CDR3 is TGTGCCAGCAGCTCCGGGCCCCCATTCGGGGAGCTGTTTTTT. Its translation is CASSSGPPFGELFF. The rearrangement links TRBV7-9 to TRBJ2-2; D ambiguous. CDR1 is SEHNR and CDR2 is FQNEAQ in the germline V gene (reference sequence). The germline V and J ends were trimmed by 4 bases and 7 bases, with 13 bases remaining between them. CDR3 length: 14 residues.

V is TRBV9 and J is TRBJ2-2, with D maybe TRBD1 (6 bases). The germline gives CDR1 SGDLS, CDR2 YYNGEE. With 2 bases removed from V and 3 bases from J, the gap between germline ends came to 11 bases. The CDR3 consists of 15 residues. CDR3 protein: CASSVWDTDTGELFF. As DNA, the CDR3 is TGTGCCAGCAGCGTTTGGGACACCGACACCGGGGAGCTGTTTTTT.

In this sample, this clonotype turned up many times. The chain employs TRBV7-2 and TRBJ2-1; 9 bases are a match to TRBD2. Germline V CDR1 and CDR2: SGHTA, FQGNSA. The CDR3 runs 15 residues. The ends lost 2 bases at V and 4 bases at J; junction bases unmatched: 3. In nucleotides, the CDR3 is TGTGCCAGCAGCTTACTAGCGGGATTATACAATGAGCAGTTCTTC. It translates to CASSLLAGLYNEQFF.

The J gene is TRBJ2-1, the V gene TRBV7-3; D call uncertain. The V gene's germline CDR1 is SGHTA and CDR2 FQGTGA. Trimming cost V 0 bases and J 0 bases, with 12 bases left between them. CDR3 length: 17 residues. CDR3 sequence reads: CASSLTTQWSSYNEQFF. CDR3 DNA sequence: TGTGCCAGCAGCTTAACGACACAGTGGAGCTCCTACAATGAGCAGTTCTTC.

This clonotype was observed many times. The rearrangement links TRBV5-1 to TRBJ2-3; TRBD1 matches at 10 bases. Per the germline V gene, CDR1 is SGHRS and CDR2 is YFSETQ. This CDR3 comprises 14 residues. The ends lost 4 bases at V and 6 bases at J; junction bases unmatched: 5. The CDR3 DNA follows: TGCGCCAGCAGCGACAGGGGGCGATCTGATACGCAGTATTTT. Protein product: CASSDRGRSDTQYF.

This clonotype came up many times. The J gene is TRBJ2-3, the V gene TRBV10-3; possible D gene TRBD2, 5 bases. The CDR3 loop spans 12 amino acids. V lost 11 bases and J lost 4, with 13 bases in between. The germline V gene encodes CDR1 ENHRY and CDR2 SYGVKD. The CDR3 sequence: CASGVAPDTQYF. The CDR3 nucleotides are TGTGCCTCCGGGGTAGCCCCAGATACGCAGTATTTT.

This clonotype was picked up many times. The rearrangement uses TRBV20-1 and TRBJ2-1; 9 nucleotides align to TRBD2. The CDR3 is 17 amino acids. Per the germline V gene, CDR1 is DFQATT and CDR2 is SNEGSKA (reference sequence). The V and J ends lost 1 base and 0 bases, in that order; junction bases with no gene match: 7. The chain's CDR3 is CSARANSGRLSYNEQFF. CDR3 sequence (DNA): TGCAGTGCTAGAGCCAACAGCGGGAGGCTCTCCTACAATGAGCAGTTCTTC.

This chain links TRBV4-3 with TRBJ1-6, with a possible D match to TRBD1 (5 bases). CDR1 and CDR2 from the germline V gene are LGHNA and YSLEER. V was shortened by 4 bases and J by 9 bases, with 22 bases between the two germline ends. The CDR3 runs 17 residues. The DNA for the CDR3 is TGCGCCAGCAGCCCTCGGGACCCGGTGGAAAATAGTTCACCCCTCCACTTT. Translated, it gives CASSPRDPVENSSPLHF.

This clonotype was found many times. The chain's CDR3 is CSAREITGAVGSPLHF. CDR3 nucleotide sequence: TGCAGTGCTAGAGAGATCACAGGGGCAGTCGGTTCACCCCTCCACTTT. The gene calls are TRBV20-1 and TRBJ1-6; 7 nucleotides agree with TRBD1. The J segment lost 9 bases and the V segment lost 0 bases, leaving 11 bases of the junction unmatched. CDR3 length: 16 amino acids. From germline, CDR1 is DFQATT and CDR2 SNEGSKA (reference sequence).

The CDR3 spells CSARLGNTIYF. The CDR3 nucleotides read TGCAGCGCCAGACTTGGAAACACCATATATTTT. The J gene is TRBJ1-3, the V gene TRBV29-1; D is uncertain. Deletions cut 7 bases from V and 3 bases from J, with 7 bases between. The CDR3 has 11 amino acids. From germline, CDR1 is SQVTM and CDR2 ANQGSEA.

V is TRBV18 and J is TRBJ2-1, with D perhaps TRBD2 (5 bases). CDR3 length: 14 residues. V was shortened by 6 bases and J by 1 base, with 10 bases between the two germline ends. Germline loops: CDR1 KGHSH, CDR2 LQKENI. CDR3 loop: CASSARRSYNEQFF. The CDR3 region has the DNA TGTGCCAGCTCTGCGAGGAGGTCCTACAATGAGCAGTTCTTC. The entire variable domain, with the rest obtained from reference TRBV18 and TRBJ2-1, is as follows: NAGVMQNPRHLVRRRGQEARLRCSPMKGHSHVYWYRQLPEEGLKFMVYLQKENIIDESGMPKERFSAEFPKEGPSILRIQQVVRGDSAAYFCASSARRSYNEQFFGPGTRLTVL.

Turning to this clonotype: Compared with germline, one end of the junction differs, possibly owing to a read error. The chain has TRBV11-2 and TRBJ2-7; possibly TRBD2 for D (5 bases). This CDR3 is 16 amino acids long. CDR1 SGHAT and CDR2 FQNNGV come from the germline V gene. This CDR3 reads CASGLDRTGIIYEQYF. The CDR3 region has the DNA TGTGCCAGCGGCTTAGATCGGACGGGAATCATCTACGAGCAGTACTTC.

This clonotype has ten or more counts. The V call is TRBV20-1, the J call TRBJ1-6, with D uncertain. Trimming removed 3 bases at V and 15 bases at J, with 3 bases between. This CDR3 has 8 residues. CDR1 and CDR2 (germline): DFQATT, SNEGSKA (reference sequence). This CDR3 is CSASNLHF. CDR3 in DNA: TGCAGTGCTAGTAACCTCCACTTT.

The chain couples TRBV20-1 to TRBJ2-5; tentatively, D is TRBD1 (6 bases). Trimming cost V 3 bases and J 2 bases, with 13 bases left between them. Germline lookup yields CDR1 DFQATT and CDR2 SNEGSKA (reference sequence). The CDR3 consists of 14 residues. CDR3 nucleotide sequence: TGCAGTGCTAGGCCGGGACAACCTCAAGAGACCCAGTACTTC. Translated: CSARPGQPQETQYF.

Written as DNA, the CDR3 is TGTGCCAGTAGCATGCTACAGGGGATGGATGGCTACACCTTC. The encoded protein is CASSMLQGMDGYTF. The chain carries TRBV19 and TRBJ1-2, with 7 bases aligning to TRBD1. Trimming took 6 bases from V and 6 from J; bases not matched to a gene: 10. Germline CDR1 is LNHDA and CDR2 is SQIVND (reference sequence). The CDR3 runs to 14 residues.

In its sample, this clonotype was seen many times. CDR3 region: CASSYSGPPQHF. CDR3 in DNA: TGTGCCAGCAGTTACAGCGGTCCGCCCCAGCATTTT. The chain combines TRBV28 with TRBJ1-5; D call uncertain. The CDR3 totals 12 residues. CDR1 is MDHEN and CDR2 is SYDVKM in the germline V gene. The V end was cut by 4 bases, the J end by 9 bases, with 10 bases between.

This clonotype was detected ten times or more. The chain carries TRBV12-3 or TRBV12-4 and TRBJ2-1; tentative D call: TRBD2 (5 bases). The CDR3 sequence is 12 residues long. The V gene lost 7 bases and the J gene lost 5 bases, with 9 bases spanning the gap. The CDR3 sequence: CASTDWNNEQFF. In DNA, the CDR3 is TGTGCCAGCACGGACTGGAACAATGAGCAGTTCTTC.